This TCR beta chain is drawn from a study of blood T cell repertoires in COVID-19. The CDR3 sequence is 15 residues long. Germline assignment: CDR1 SGHRS and CDR2 YFSETQ. The trim removed 4 bases at V and 2 bases at J, leaving 5 bases unmatched. Sequencing was performed with immunoSEQ multiplex PCR; in TCRdb, only in-frame clones are kept and a portion is missing. The sample yields about 120,000 clones, about 90% seen once. A single count supports this clone. Sequenced input: peripheral blood. This sequence joins TRBV5-1 and TRBJ2-3, with TRBD2 matching 9 bases. The receptor was derived from a woman in her seventies with acute or convalescent COVID-19. The CDR3, as DNA: TGCGCCAGCAGCCCGTCTAGCGGGGTCACAGATACGCAGTATTTT. The encoded protein is CASSPSSGVTDTQYF. Full variable domain (remainder filled in from reference TRBV5-1 and TRBJ2-3): KAGVTQTPRYLIKTRGQQVTLSCSPISGHRSVSWYQQTPGQGLQFLFEYFSETQRNKGNFPGRFSGRQFSNSRSEMNVSTLELGDSALYLCASSPSSGVTDTQYFGPGTRLTVL.